Each of the 13 T cell receptor beta chains below was sequenced from the same sample in a study of shared clonotypes between healthy human individuals. Profiling relied on immunoSEQ multiplex PCR, and the TCRdb table lists in-frame clones only, not all of them. This table holds some 2,500,000 clones, approximately 94% found once. The sequenced material came from naive CD4+ T cells from PBMCs. The subset: CD45RA+ positively selected. These TCRs come from a man younger than 35 in good health. Some clones in this sample may be carry-over from other donors' samples.

This chain joins TRBV28 and TRBJ2-7; no definite D call. This CDR3 contains 14 residues. The germline CDR1 and CDR2 sequences are MDHEN and SYDVKM. The ends were cut back, 2 bases at V and 1 base at J, with 9 bases in the middle. DNA of the CDR3: TGTGCCAGCAGTTTAAGTAGATGGTCCTACGAGCAGTACTTC. It yields the protein CASSLSRWSYEQYF.

The chain combines TRBV10-3 with TRBJ1-6; D is uncertain. The CDR3 is made up of 12 amino acids. The germline gives CDR1 ENHRY, CDR2 SYGVKD. Trimming removed 1 base at V and 7 bases at J, with 2 bases between. The CDR3 region is CAISEYNSPLHF. Here the CDR3 DNA reads TGTGCCATCAGTGAGTACAATTCACCCCTCCACTTT.

The genes are TRBV7-9 and TRBJ1-5, with D tentatively TRBD1 (6 bases). Germline assignment: CDR1 SEHNR and CDR2 FQNEAQ (reference sequence). The V and J ends lost 1 base and 6 bases respectively, with 10 bases between them. The CDR3 has 14 amino acids. The CDR3 DNA is TGTGCCAGCAGCTTAGGGGGGGGCCCTCAGCCCCAGCATTTT. Protein product: CASSLGGGPQPQHF.

V gene TRBV30 combines with J gene TRBJ2-1; D may be TRBD1 (5 bases). Germline V gene sequence: CDR1 GTSNPN, CDR2 SVGIG (reference sequence). Trimming shortened V by 4 bases and J by 1 base, and 14 bases separated the two germline ends. This CDR3 has 15 residues. This chain's CDR3 is CAWTSGWSSYNEQFF. Here the CDR3 DNA reads TGTGCCTGGACATCAGGGTGGTCATCCTACAATGAGCAGTTCTTC.

The CDR3 loop reads CASSSQGVRTEAFF. CDR3 sequence (DNA): TGTGCCAGCAGTTCGCAGGGGGTAAGAACTGAAGCTTTCTTT. The rearrangement links TRBV28 to TRBJ1-1; TRBD1 matches at 7 bases. CDR1 and CDR2 (germline): MDHEN, SYDVKM. The CDR3 length is 14 residues. J gave up 5 bases and V 4 bases, and 7 bases lay outside the gene matches.

V and J are TRBV6-4 and TRBJ2-3; 8 bases fit TRBD1. Germline V gene lookup returns CDR1 MRHNA and CDR2 SNTAGT. The CDR3 has 15 residues. V trimming: 6 bases; J trimming: 3 bases; junction bases outside the gene matches: 8. The CDR3 region is CASSAGTGRTDTQYF. The CDR3 DNA sequence: TGTGCCAGCAGCGCCGGGACAGGCAGGACAGATACGCAGTATTTT.

The chain joins TRBV7-9 to TRBJ1-4; D not resolved. V lost 3 bases to trimming and J lost 8 bases, with 13 bases between them. Germline CDR1 is SEHNR and CDR2 is FQNEAQ (reference sequence). The CDR3 has 14 amino acids. The CDR3 spells CASSLGQRREKLFF. The CDR3 nucleotides are TGTGCCAGCAGCTTGGGCCAGCGACGCGAAAAACTGTTTTTT.

This clone showed up just once. This chain connects TRBV19 to TRBJ1-2; D is perhaps TRBD1 (6 bases). Germline values: CDR1 LNHDA, CDR2 SQIVND (reference sequence). V shed 3 bases and J shed 1 base, with 9 bases lying between them. The CDR3 has 14 amino acids. CDR3 nucleotides: TGTGCCAGTAGTATCGGACAGTTTAACTATGGCTACACCTTC. Encoded protein: CASSIGQFNYGYTF.

The gene calls are TRBV5-1 and TRBJ2-7, with D perhaps matching TRBD1 or TRBD2 (5 bases each). With 3 bases removed from V and 2 bases from J, the gap between germline ends came to 12 bases. Germline lookup yields CDR1 SGHRS and CDR2 YFSETQ. This CDR3 is 14 amino acids long. The CDR3 region has the DNA TGCGCCAGCAGCTCTCCTTTGGGGGCCTACGAGCAGTACTTC. Amino acid sequence: CASSSPLGAYEQYF.

V is TRBV15 and J is TRBJ1-2; D gene unclear. Germline assignment: CDR1 LNHNV and CDR2 YYDKDF (reference sequence). V lost 0 bases to trimming and J lost 6 bases, with 14 bases between them. CDR3 size: 15 residues. In DNA, the CDR3 is TGTGCCACCAGCAGAGATCTTCCCGGGAGCGATGGCTACACCTTC. This gives the protein CATSRDLPGSDGYTF.

This clone was counted a few times. At the DNA level, this CDR3 is encoded by other sequences in the same sample as well. This sequence joins TRBV29-1 and TRBJ1-5; TRBD1 aligns across 8 bases. Germline assignment: CDR1 SQVTM and CDR2 ANQGSEA. This CDR3 region has 13 residues. With V trimmed by 6 bases and J by 3 bases, 4 bases remained unmatched. The CDR3 coding sequence is TGCAGCGTAGCAGGGGGCTCCAATCAGCCCCAGCATTTT. It is translated as CSVAGGSNQPQHF.

This chain uses TRBV7-3 with TRBJ1-5, with D tentatively TRBD1 (5 bases). The CDR3 sequence is 13 residues long. CDR1 is SGHTA and CDR2 is FQGTGA in the germline V gene. With 5 bases removed from V and 7 bases from J, the gap between germline ends came to 12 bases. CDR3 region: CASSVDWGQPQHF. CDR3 bases: TGTGCCAGCAGCGTCGACTGGGGCCAGCCCCAGCATTTT.

The CDR3 sequence is CASSAPLGPAADEQFF. As DNA, the CDR3 is TGTGCCAGCAGCGCCCCCCTCGGACCCGCGGCCGATGAGCAGTTCTTC. The J gene is TRBJ2-1, the V gene TRBV9, with no clear D. The germline V gene has CDR1 SGDLS and CDR2 YYNGEE. The CDR3 spans 16 residues. Trimming cost V 3 bases and J 8 bases, with 21 bases left between them.